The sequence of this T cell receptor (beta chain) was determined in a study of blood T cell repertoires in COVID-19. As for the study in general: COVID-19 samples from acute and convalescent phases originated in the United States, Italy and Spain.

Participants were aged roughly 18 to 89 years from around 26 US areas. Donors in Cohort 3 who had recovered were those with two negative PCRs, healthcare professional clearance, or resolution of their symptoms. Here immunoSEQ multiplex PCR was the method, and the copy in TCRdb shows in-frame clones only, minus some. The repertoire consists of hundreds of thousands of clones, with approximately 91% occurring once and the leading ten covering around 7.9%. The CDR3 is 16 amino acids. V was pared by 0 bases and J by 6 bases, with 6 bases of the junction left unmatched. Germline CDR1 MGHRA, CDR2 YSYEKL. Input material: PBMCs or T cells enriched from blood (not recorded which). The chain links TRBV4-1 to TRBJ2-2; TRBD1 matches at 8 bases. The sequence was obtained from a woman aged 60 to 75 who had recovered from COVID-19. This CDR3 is CASSQDSRGRPGELFF. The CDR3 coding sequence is TGCGCCAGCAGCCAAGATAGCAGGGGGCGCCCCGGGGAGCTGTTTTTT.